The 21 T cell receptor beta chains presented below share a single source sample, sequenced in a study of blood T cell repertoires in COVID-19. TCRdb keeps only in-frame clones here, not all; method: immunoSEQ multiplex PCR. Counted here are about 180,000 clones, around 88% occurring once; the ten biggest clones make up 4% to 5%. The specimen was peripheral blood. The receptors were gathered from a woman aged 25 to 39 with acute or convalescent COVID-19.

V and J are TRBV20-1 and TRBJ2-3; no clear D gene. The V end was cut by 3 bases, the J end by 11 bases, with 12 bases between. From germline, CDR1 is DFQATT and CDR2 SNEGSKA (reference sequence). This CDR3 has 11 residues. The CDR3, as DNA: TGCAGTGCTAGCAGGTTCCCCGGGCAGTATTTT. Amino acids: CSASRFPGQYF.

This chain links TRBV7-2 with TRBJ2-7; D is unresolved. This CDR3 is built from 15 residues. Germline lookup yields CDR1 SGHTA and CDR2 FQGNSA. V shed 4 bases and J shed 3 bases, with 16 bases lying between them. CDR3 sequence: CASSSLRSNRYEQYF. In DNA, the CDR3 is TGTGCCAGCAGCTCTTTGAGGAGTAACCGCTACGAGCAGTACTTC.

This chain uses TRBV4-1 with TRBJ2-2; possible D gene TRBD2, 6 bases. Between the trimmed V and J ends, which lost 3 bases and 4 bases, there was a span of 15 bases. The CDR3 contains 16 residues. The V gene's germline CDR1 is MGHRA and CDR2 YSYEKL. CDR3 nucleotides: TGCGCCAGCAGCCATCTTCGACTAGTTCGCACCGGGGAGCTGTTTTTT. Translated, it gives CASSHLRLVRTGELFF.

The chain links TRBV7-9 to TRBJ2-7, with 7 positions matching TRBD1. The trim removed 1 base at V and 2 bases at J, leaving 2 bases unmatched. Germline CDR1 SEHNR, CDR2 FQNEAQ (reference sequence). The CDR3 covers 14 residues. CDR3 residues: CASSLGGQPYEQYF. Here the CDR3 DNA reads TGTGCCAGCAGCTTAGGGGGACAGCCCTACGAGCAGTACTTC.

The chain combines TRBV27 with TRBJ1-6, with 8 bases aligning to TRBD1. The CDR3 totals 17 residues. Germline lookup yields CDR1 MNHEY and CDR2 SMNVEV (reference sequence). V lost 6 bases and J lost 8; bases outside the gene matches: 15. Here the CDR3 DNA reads TGTGCCAGCAGCCGAAAATGGGTTGACAGGGGTGATTCACCCCTCCACTTT. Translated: CASSRKWVDRGDSPLHF.

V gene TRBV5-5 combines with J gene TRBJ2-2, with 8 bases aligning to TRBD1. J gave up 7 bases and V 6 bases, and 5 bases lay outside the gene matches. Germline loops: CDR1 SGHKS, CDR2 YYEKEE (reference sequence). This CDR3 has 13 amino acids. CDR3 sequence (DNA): TGTGCCAGCAAGGACAGGGCTTACGGGGAGCTGTTTTTT. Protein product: CASKDRAYGELFF.

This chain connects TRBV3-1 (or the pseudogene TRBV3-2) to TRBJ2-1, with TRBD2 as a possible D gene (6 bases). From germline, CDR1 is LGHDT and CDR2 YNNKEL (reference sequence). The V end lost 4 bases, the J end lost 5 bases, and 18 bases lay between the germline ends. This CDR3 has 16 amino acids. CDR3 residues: CASSLIGGRAHNEQFF. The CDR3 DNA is TGTGCCAGCAGCCTAATCGGAGGGCGGGCTCACAATGAGCAGTTCTTC.

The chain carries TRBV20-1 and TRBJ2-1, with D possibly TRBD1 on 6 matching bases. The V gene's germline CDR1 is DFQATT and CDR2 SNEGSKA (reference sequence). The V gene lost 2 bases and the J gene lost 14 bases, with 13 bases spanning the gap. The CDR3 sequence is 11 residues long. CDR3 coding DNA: TGCAGTGCTAGAACCCGGGACATGGAGTTCTTC. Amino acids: CSARTRDMEFF.

CDR3 sequence reads: CASSSPRRSNTQYF. The CDR3, as DNA: TGTGCCAGCAGTTCTCCCCGCAGGTCAAATACGCAGTATTTT. The gene calls are TRBV28 and TRBJ2-3, with no clear D. The CDR3 sequence is 14 residues long. Germline CDR1 is MDHEN and CDR2 is SYDVKM. Trimming removed 4 bases at V and 7 bases at J, with 15 bases between.

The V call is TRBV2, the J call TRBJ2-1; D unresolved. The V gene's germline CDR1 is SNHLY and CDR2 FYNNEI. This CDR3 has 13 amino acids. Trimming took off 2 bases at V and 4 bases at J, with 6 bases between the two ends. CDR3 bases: TGTGCCAGCAGTGAACTCGGGTACAATGAGCAGTTCTTC. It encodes CASSELGYNEQFF.

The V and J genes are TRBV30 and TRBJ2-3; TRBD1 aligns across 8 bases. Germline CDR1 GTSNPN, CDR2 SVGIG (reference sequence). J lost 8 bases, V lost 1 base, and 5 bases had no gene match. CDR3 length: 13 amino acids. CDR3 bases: TGTGCCTGGAGTGCGGGACAGGATTTTACGCAGTATTTT. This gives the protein CAWSAGQDFTQYF.

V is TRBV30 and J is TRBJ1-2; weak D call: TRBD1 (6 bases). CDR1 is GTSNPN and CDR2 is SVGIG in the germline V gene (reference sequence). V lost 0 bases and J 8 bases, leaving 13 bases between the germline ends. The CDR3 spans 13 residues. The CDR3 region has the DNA TGTGCCTGGAGTGTAGTTTGGGGGCAGGGCTACACCTTC. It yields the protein CAWSVVWGQGYTF. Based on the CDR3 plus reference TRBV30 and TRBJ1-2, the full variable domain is SQTIHQWPATLVQPVGSPLSLECTVEGTSNPNLYWYRQAAGRGLQLLFYSVGIGQISSEVPQNLSASRPQDRQFILSSKKLLLSDSGFYLCAWSVVWGQGYTFGSGTRLTVV.

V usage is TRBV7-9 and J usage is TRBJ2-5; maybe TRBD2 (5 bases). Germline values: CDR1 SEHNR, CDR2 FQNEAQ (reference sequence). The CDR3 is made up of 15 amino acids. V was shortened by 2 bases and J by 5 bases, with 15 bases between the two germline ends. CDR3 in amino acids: CASSLTLAGEETQYF. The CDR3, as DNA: TGTGCCAGCAGCTTAACTCTAGCCGGAGAGGAGACCCAGTACTTC.

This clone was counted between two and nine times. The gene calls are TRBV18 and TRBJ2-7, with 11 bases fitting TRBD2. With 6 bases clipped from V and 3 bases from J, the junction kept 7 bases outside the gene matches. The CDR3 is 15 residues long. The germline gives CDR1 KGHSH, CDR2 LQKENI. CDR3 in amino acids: CASSVGLAELYEQYF. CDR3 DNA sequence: TGTGCCAGCTCGGTGGGACTAGCGGAACTCTACGAGCAGTACTTC.

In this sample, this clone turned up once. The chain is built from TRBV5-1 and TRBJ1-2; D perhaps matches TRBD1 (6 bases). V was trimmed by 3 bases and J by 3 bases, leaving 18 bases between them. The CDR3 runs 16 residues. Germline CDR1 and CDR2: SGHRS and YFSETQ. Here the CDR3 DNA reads TGCGCCAGCAGCTCCTGGAGCGGGGGCGGGTACTATGGCTACACCTTC. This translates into CASSSWSGGGYYGYTF.

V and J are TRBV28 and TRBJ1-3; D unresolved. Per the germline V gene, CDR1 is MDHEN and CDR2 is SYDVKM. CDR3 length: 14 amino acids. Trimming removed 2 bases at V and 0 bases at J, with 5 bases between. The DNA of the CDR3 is TGTGCCAGCAGTTTAGGCAACTCTGGAAACACCATATATTTT. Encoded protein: CASSLGNSGNTIYF.

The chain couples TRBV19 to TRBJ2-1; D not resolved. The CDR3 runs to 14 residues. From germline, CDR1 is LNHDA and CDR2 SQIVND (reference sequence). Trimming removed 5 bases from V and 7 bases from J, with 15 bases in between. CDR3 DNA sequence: TGTGCCAGTAGTTTCACCCAGGCTGGGAATGAGCAGTTCTTC. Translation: CASSFTQAGNEQFF.

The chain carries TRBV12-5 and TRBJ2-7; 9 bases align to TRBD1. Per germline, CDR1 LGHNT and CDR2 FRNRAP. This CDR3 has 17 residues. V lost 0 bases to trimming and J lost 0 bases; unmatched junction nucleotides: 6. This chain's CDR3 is CASGLVLGDRDSYEQYF. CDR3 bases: TGTGCTAGTGGTTTGGTACTGGGGGACAGGGACTCCTACGAGCAGTACTTC. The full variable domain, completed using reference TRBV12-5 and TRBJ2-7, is DARVTQTPRHKVTEMGQEVTMRCQPILGHNTVFWYRQTMMQGLELLAYFRNRAPLDDSGMPKDRFSAEMPDATLATLKIQPSEPRDSAVYFCASGLVLGDRDSYEQYFGPGTRLTVT.

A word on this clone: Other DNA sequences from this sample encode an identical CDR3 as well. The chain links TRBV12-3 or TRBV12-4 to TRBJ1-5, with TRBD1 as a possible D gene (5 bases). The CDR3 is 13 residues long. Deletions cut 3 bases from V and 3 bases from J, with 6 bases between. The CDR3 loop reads CASSLTDNQPQHF. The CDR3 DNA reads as TGTGCCAGCAGTTTGACAGACAATCAGCCCCAGCATTTT.

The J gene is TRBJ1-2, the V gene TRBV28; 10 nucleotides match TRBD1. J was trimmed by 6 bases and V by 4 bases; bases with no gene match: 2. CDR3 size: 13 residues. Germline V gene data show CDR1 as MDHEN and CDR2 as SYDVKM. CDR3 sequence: CASSSGTGDGYTF. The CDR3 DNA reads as TGTGCCAGCAGTTCGGGGACAGGGGATGGCTACACCTTC.

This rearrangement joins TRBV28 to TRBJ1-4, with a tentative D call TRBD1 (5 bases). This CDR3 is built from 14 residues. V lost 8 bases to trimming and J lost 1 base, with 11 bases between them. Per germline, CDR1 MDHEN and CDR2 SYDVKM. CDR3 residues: CASGTWGTNEKLFF. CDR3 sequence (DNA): TGTGCCAGCGGGACTTGGGGAACTAATGAAAAACTGTTTTTT.